This T cell receptor (beta chain) was recovered during a study of T cells in Graves' hyperthyroidism and ophthalmopathy. This clonotype was recorded many times. Amplification yielded TCR beta CDR3 regions, with RNA transcripts as the source. Carried out on the TCR CDR3, a first-round RT-PCR used the HTBI primer set. TCRdb ran MiXCR on the multiplex PCR reads and lists one entry per CDR3 protein. The sample lists 500,000 to 600,000 distinct CDR3 sequences, less than 20% occurring once. V was shortened by 4 bases and J by 14 bases, with 14 bases between the two germline ends. CDR1 is KGHDR, CDR2 SFDVKD, per germline. CDR3 length equals 12 residues.

Sequenced input: blood. This chain joins TRBV24-1 and TRBJ2-1; TRBD1 is a possible D gene (6 bases). The origin of this receptor is a man aged 35 to 55 with Graves' ophthalmopathy. The CDR3 DNA reads as TGTGCCACCAGTGAATCTACAGGGCCGAAGTTCTTC. Protein product: CATSESTGPKFF.